A selection of T cell receptor beta chains follows, all from one sample in a study of neurological immune-mediated disorders. TCRdb reanalysed the 5' RACE reads using MiXCR and keeps one entry per CDR3 protein. The top ten hold 1.3% of the sample, which has approximately 130,000 distinct CDR3 sequences, 3.2% seen once. The sequencing sample was made of PBMCs. The receptors shown here come from a woman in her twenties or thirties with multiple sclerosis. Each CDR3 is given with its conserved first and last residue. D genes are given only for firm matches. Clone size is not always given. Where it is, it says once, few, many or a class for expanded clones.

J gene,V gene,clone size,D gene,CDR3 protein,CDR3 DNA
TRBJ2-5,TRBV11-2,many,NA,CASSSQGHDQETQYF,TGTGCCAGCAGCTCCCAAGGGCACGACCAAGAGACCCAGTACTTC
TRBJ2-1,TRBV20-1,many,TRBD2,CSAEGGREQFF,TGCAGTGCCGAGGGAGGGAGGGAGCAGTTCTTC
TRBJ2-7,TRBV7-2,NA,NA,CASSRVETDAYEQYF,TGTGCCAGCAGCCGGGTGGAGACAGACGCCTACGAGCAGTACTTC
TRBJ2-2,TRBV7-6,many,NA,CASSLQSGVSYTGELFF,TGTGCCAGCAGCTTACAGTCAGGGGTCTCGTACACCGGGGAGCTGTTTTTT
TRBJ1-2,TRBV21-1,many,NA,CASSKLRVNYGYTF,TGTGCCAGCAGCAAACTCAGGGTGAACTATGGCTACACCTTC
TRBJ2-1,TRBV5-1,NA,NA,CARRQGPEQFF,TGCGCCAGACGGCAGGGGCCTGAGCAGTTCTTC
TRBJ1-1,TRBV6-2/TRBV6-3,many,NA,CASTPNRANTEAFF,TGTGCCAGCACTCCCAACCGGGCGAACACTGAAGCTTTCTTT
TRBJ2-1,TRBV5-1,many,NA,CASSSGRVGNEQFF,TGCGCCAGCAGCTCGGGTCGTGTGGGCAATGAGCAGTTCTTC
TRBJ1-5,TRBV6-5,many,NA,CASSPTDSSNQPQHF,TGTGCCAGCAGTCCTACGGACAGTAGCAATCAGCCCCAGCATTTT
TRBJ2-4,TRBV20-1,many,NA,CSARGGAPNIQYF,TGCAGTGCTAGAGGGGGGGCCCCAAACATTCAGTACTTC
TRBJ1-1,TRBV7-9,many,NA,CASSLGQPNTEAFF,TGTGCCAGCAGCCTAGGACAGCCCAACACTGAAGCTTTCTTT
TRBJ2-6,TRBV18,many,NA,CASSPRGRTPGANVLTF,TGTGCCAGCTCACCAAGGGGCAGGACACCTGGGGCCAACGTCCTGACTTTC